The 5 T cell receptor beta chains reported below all come from one sample, sequenced in a study of T cells in Graves' hyperthyroidism and ophthalmopathy. Amplified TCR beta CDR3 regions derived from RNA transcripts. A first-round RT-PCR of the TCR CDR3 used the HTBI primer set. TCRdb recomputed calls from the multiplex PCR reads with MiXCR, one row per CDR3 protein. In the table there are around 500,000 distinct CDR3 sequences, roughly an eighth of which are singletons. The sample was blood. The receptors originated from a woman between 18 and 29 years old with Graves' hyperthyroidism.

This clonotype was recorded many times. The V and J genes are TRBV3-1 and TRBJ2-1, with TRBD2 identical over 11 bases. Germline values: CDR1 LGHDT, CDR2 YNNKEL (reference sequence). V was pared by 1 base and J by 5 bases, with 10 bases of the junction left unmatched. The CDR3 contains 18 residues. In nucleotides, the CDR3 is TGTGCCAGCAGCCAAGTCCTCACGACTAGCGGGGCCGACAATGAGCAGTTCTTC. This encodes CASSQVLTTSGADNEQFF.

This clonotype showed up many times. This chain joins TRBV3-1 and TRBJ2-4, with unresolved D. Trimming removed 2 bases from V and 0 bases from J, with 14 bases in between. Germline values: CDR1 LGHDT, CDR2 YNNKEL (reference sequence). This CDR3 spans 17 amino acids. The CDR3 protein is CASSQQNLGVAKNIQYF. CDR3 DNA: TGTGCCAGCAGCCAACAAAACTTAGGAGTAGCCAAAAACATTCAGTACTTC.

This clonotype was observed at least ten times. This sequence joins TRBV12-3 or TRBV12-4 and TRBJ2-2; 13 bases map to TRBD2. The CDR3 consists of 16 residues. Trimming removed 8 bases from V and 3 bases from J; junction bases left unmatched: 6. As DNA, the CDR3 is TGTGCCAGCTTGGGGACTAGCGGGACTCACACCGGGGAGCTGTTTTTT. This sequence encodes CASLGTSGTHTGELFF.

This clonotype was observed many times. The chain joins TRBV7-9 to TRBJ2-3; TRBD1 aligns across 7 bases. The CDR3 totals 16 residues. Germline CDR1 and CDR2: SEHNR and FQNEAQ (reference sequence). V lost 1 base and J lost 2; bases outside the gene matches: 6. CDR3 in amino acids: CASSLDETGNTDTQYF. The CDR3 DNA sequence: TGTGCCAGCAGCTTAGATGAGACAGGGAACACAGATACGCAGTATTTT.

This clonotype has ten or more counts. This chain connects TRBV10-3 to TRBJ2-7, with 12 bases aligning to TRBD2. The CDR3 runs 15 residues. Germline CDR1 is ENHRY and CDR2 is SYGVKD. After removal of 3 bases from V and 6 bases from J, the junction contained 6 bases not matched to a gene. CDR3 coding DNA: TGTGCCATCAGTGACCCTAGCGGGAGGGCCACCGAGCAGTACTTC. It encodes CAISDPSGRATEQYF.